The entry below gives a single T cell receptor beta chain sequence along with its context. No cognate antigen has been identified for it. Base qualities were left out, and no much larger clone turns up one base away. This record belongs to a study of T cell therapy after organ transplantation (dated 2019 in TCRdb). At the level of the whole study: The therapy products consisted of autologous CMV-specific T cells grown in vitro for approximately 14 days using a peptide pool of 30 HLA class I and II CMV epitopes. Up to 6 T cell doses were administered to patients every 2 weeks, and patients were monitored for about 30 weeks after therapy was completed. Of the 10 to 11 patients, only 8 had long-term post-therapy samples available. Peripheral blood samples for the pretherapy time point were taken before T cell therapy began. The study was a follow-up TRBV repertoire analysis of an open-label phase I trial of autologous CMV-specific adoptive T cell therapy in solid-organ transplant recipients. Across 2 to 6 intravenous infusions, patients got a median of 1.92 x 10^8 CMV-specific T cells. Of the roughly 10 patients, eight were classified as clinical responders and two were classified as nonresponders. Overall results and qualifications from the work: Fold change in CD8 clonality after therapy inversely correlated with pretherapy clonality, suggesting less biased repertoires were more receptive to remodeling. Post-therapy reconstitution appeared to include both transferred clonotypes and endogenous clonotypes not detected in the therapy products. Before therapy, nonresponders had marked clonal expansions, and their repertoires changed minimally after therapy. Reduced sample coverage from poor CD8+ T cell yield may be reflected in the few expansions detected in nonresponders. Because the cohort was small, confounders such as concurrent antirejection and antiviral medications could not be assessed.

V loses 7 bases at its end and J loses 5 bases; junction bases beyond the gene matches: 11. The CDR3 spans 14 residues, from the cysteine through the phenylalanine. Kept here is only the CDR3 DNA, which spans 42 bases and is read in frame from base 1. In the germline V gene, CDR1 corresponds to MNHEY and CDR2 to SVGAGI. The sample's time point label is to be understood as: before start of T cell therapy. The patients had received solid-organ transplants and had cytomegalovirus that was drug-resistant/recurrent. Ten of the trial participants were picked for repertoire analysis depending on whether post-therapy peripheral blood mononuclear cells were available. A BD FACSAria III was used to sort viable CD3+CD8+CD4- lymphocytes from PBMCs. The Qiagen DNeasy Kit was used to extract genomic DNA from the sorted cells. The immunoSEQ two-step, bias-controlled multiplex PCR assay was used to amplify TRB CDR3 regions from genomic DNA. Sequencing of CDR3 libraries was carried out on an Illumina NextSeq 500. The published analysis was carried out like this. The immunoSEQ Analyzer platform handled the initial alignment and bioinformatics, which included bias normalization against synthetic CDR3 analogs. V, D and J genes were annotated according to IMGT database definitions. For further TRBV analyses, VDJtools version 1.1.10 and the R package tcR version 2.2.1.11 were used with default settings. GLIPH analysis was done using default settings in version 1.0. To test for significant clonotype frequency changes in CDR3 sequences with at least 5 reads, a 2-sided binomial test with Benjamini-Hochberg correction (alpha = 0.01) was used. Imported from immuneACCESS, the table was reduced by TCRdb to in-frame sequences with V and J called. These copies leave out some clones; in studies compared against another copy, an unresolved V gene accounts for under half, and the cause of the remainder is not known. V and J calls and clone size are given by that table; D and trimming were obtained from the DNA. In this sample the table shows some 2,100 clones, roughly nine tenths of which occur a single time. Nearly 20% of the sample is in the top ten clones.

The TCR sequence derives from a human patient who had received a solid organ transplant and had CMV disease. The material was CD8+ T cells from blood, obtained before autologous CMV-specific T cell therapy. The chain couples TRBV6-5 to TRBJ2-7, with 7 junctional bases fitting TRBD1. The CDR3 here reads CASNLKQGWDEQYF. The sequence in DNA is TGTGCCAGCAATTTAAAACAGGGGTGGGACGAGCAGTACTTC.